Following are 26 T cell receptor beta chains from one sample sequenced in a study of radiotherapy plus CTLA-4 blockade in lung cancer. Measured with immunoSEQ multiplex PCR; TCRdb has only the in-frame clones, and not every one. The sample contains around 40,000 clones, roughly 85% of which appear only once. The sample in question was peripheral blood, obtained from a patient treated with radiotherapy plus ipilimumab. The receptor set was obtained from a human donor with non-small cell lung cancer whose response to radiotherapy plus ipilimumab could not be evaluated.

The chain combines TRBV28 with TRBJ1-1; possibly TRBD1 for D (6 bases). The CDR3 sequence is 15 residues long. The germline V gene encodes CDR1 MDHEN and CDR2 SYDVKM. Trimming shortened V by 2 bases and J by 0 bases, and 10 bases separated the two germline ends. The DNA of the CDR3 is TGTGCCAGCAGTTTAACGGGACAAATGAACACTGAAGCTTTCTTT. This sequence encodes CASSLTGQMNTEAFF. The full variable domain, completed using reference TRBV28 and TRBJ1-1, is DVKVTQSSRYLVKRTGEKVFLECVQDMDHENMFWYRQDPGLGLRLIYFSYDVKMKEKGDIPEGYSVSREKKERFSLILESASTNQTSMYLCASSLTGQMNTEAFFGQGTRLTVV.

V gene TRBV2 combines with J gene TRBJ2-7; 7 nucleotides match TRBD1. This CDR3 has 14 residues. Germline trimming cut 6 bases from V and 2 bases from J; bases unmatched to any gene: 7. Per germline, CDR1 SNHLY and CDR2 FYNNEI. CDR3 nucleotide sequence: TGTGCCAGCAGCAGGGGAGACAGGGCCTACGAGCAGTACTTC. Translating it yields CASSRGDRAYEQYF.

The chain couples TRBV2 to TRBJ2-2, with D perhaps TRBD1 (5 bases). Per germline, CDR1 SNHLY and CDR2 FYNNEI. V lost 1 base to trimming and J lost 4 bases, with 13 bases between them. The length of the CDR3 is 16 residues. The CDR3 here is CASSEGGVQTTGELFF. Here the CDR3 DNA reads TGTGCCAGCAGTGAAGGGGGCGTACAAACCACCGGGGAGCTGTTTTTT.

The rearrangement links TRBV9 to TRBJ2-7; maybe TRBD1 (5 bases). The V end lost 2 bases, the J end lost 9 bases, and 24 bases lay between the germline ends. Germline assignment: CDR1 SGDLS and CDR2 YYNGEE. This CDR3 spans 16 amino acids. CDR3 bases: TGTGCCAGCAGCGTGGGCCTTTCTGCAGGGATGGACGGGCAGTACTTC. This translates into CASSVGLSAGMDGQYF.

There are a few counts of this clone. The rearrangement links TRBV7-9 to TRBJ2-1; 10 bases map to TRBD2. Germline-derived CDR1 and CDR2 are SEHNR and FQNEAQ (reference sequence). The trim removed 3 bases at V and 6 bases at J, leaving 8 bases unmatched. The CDR3 spans 16 residues. CDR3 DNA: TGTGCCAGCAGCTTCACGAGCGGGGGGGCGTTCAATGAGCAGTTCTTC. Translating gives CASSFTSGGAFNEQFF.

The chain combines TRBV10-1 with TRBJ1-6, with D unclear. V was cut by 0 bases and J by 9 bases, with 18 bases left in between. The CDR3 is 17 amino acids. Germline lookup yields CDR1 WNHNN and CDR2 SYGVQD (reference sequence). The CDR3 sequence: CASSESIISGLGSPLHF. DNA of the CDR3: TGCGCCAGCAGTGAGTCGATAATCTCGGGTTTAGGTTCACCCCTCCACTTT.

The rearrangement joins TRBV5-1 to TRBJ1-1; a possible D gene is TRBD1 (5 bases). Germline V gene lookup returns CDR1 SGHRS and CDR2 YFSETQ. The CDR3 runs to 13 residues. Trimming removed 0 bases at V and 5 bases at J, with 8 bases between. The CDR3 sequence is CASSLGGGTEAFF. CDR3 nucleotides: TGCGCCAGCAGCTTGGGGGGGGGAACTGAAGCTTTCTTT.

This chain joins TRBV7-9 and TRBJ1-3, with a tentative D call TRBD1 (6 bases). Germline-derived CDR1 and CDR2 are SEHNR and FQNEAQ (reference sequence). The V gene lost 3 bases and the J gene lost 4 bases, with 13 bases spanning the gap. The CDR3 sequence is 15 residues long. The CDR3 sequence: CASSLGGLRGNTIYF. CDR3 sequence (DNA): TGTGCCAGCAGCTTGGGGGGGCTTAGAGGAAACACCATATATTTT.

The rearrangement links TRBV14 to TRBJ1-3; tentatively, D is TRBD1 (5 bases). CDR3 length equals 15 residues. V shed 4 bases and J shed 2 bases, with 12 bases lying between them. Per the germline V gene, CDR1 is SGHDN and CDR2 is FVKESK. The CDR3 nucleotides are TGTGCCAGCAGCCGAGTCGGGACTGCTGGAAACACCATATATTTT. This sequence encodes CASSRVGTAGNTIYF.

The V and J genes are TRBV10-3 and TRBJ2-7, with TRBD1 matching over 9 bases. CDR1 ENHRY and CDR2 SYGVKD come from the germline V gene. The CDR3 is 13 residues long. V was pared by 5 bases and J by 6 bases, with 5 bases of the junction left unmatched. Written as DNA, the CDR3 is TGTGCCATCAGTCTTTCGACAGGGGGCGAGCAGTACTTC. Translation gives CAISLSTGGEQYF.

This clone was observed a handful of times. The chain carries TRBV28 and TRBJ2-3; TRBD2 agrees at 9 bases. CDR3 size: 17 residues. CDR1 and CDR2 (germline): MDHEN, SYDVKM. The ends lost 3 bases at V and 0 bases at J; junction bases unmatched: 7. This chain's CDR3 is CASSLTSGTPSTDTQYF. For the CDR3, the DNA is TGTGCCAGCAGTTTGACTAGCGGAACGCCTAGCACAGATACGCAGTATTTT.

This chain uses TRBV11-2 with TRBJ2-3, with 7 positions matching TRBD2. Germline CDR1 is SGHAT and CDR2 is FQNNGV. Unmatched junction bases numbered 3, after V lost 3 bases and J lost 0 bases. This CDR3 is 15 amino acids long. CDR3 sequence reads: CASSFGTISTDTQYF. CDR3 sequence (DNA): TGTGCCAGCAGCTTCGGGACTATTAGCACAGATACGCAGTATTTT.

V usage is TRBV19 and J usage is TRBJ1-3; TRBD1 might be the D (5 bases). Germline lookup yields CDR1 LNHDA and CDR2 SQIVND (reference sequence). V was cut by 8 bases and J by 3 bases, with 11 bases left in between. The CDR3 extends over 13 amino acids. The CDR3 DNA sequence: TGTGCCAGTTCTCCAGGGATTGGAAACACCATATATTTT. It is translated as CASSPGIGNTIYF.

The chain recombines TRBV27 with TRBJ2-7; TRBD1 matches 8 bases. Unmatched junction bases numbered 9, after V lost 7 bases and J lost 7 bases. The CDR3 sequence is 13 residues long. The V gene's germline CDR1 is MNHEY and CDR2 SMNVEV (reference sequence). The CDR3 nucleotides read TGTGCCAGCACTCCTGGACAGGGCTGGGAGCAGTACTTC. It specifies CASTPGQGWEQYF.

The rearrangement links TRBV28 to TRBJ1-3, with 7 bases fitting TRBD1. This CDR3 is 16 amino acids long. Germline lookup yields CDR1 MDHEN and CDR2 SYDVKM. Unmatched junction bases numbered 10, after V lost 6 bases and J lost 2 bases. CDR3 residues: CASRRQGSGPGNTIYF. CDR3 nucleotide sequence: TGTGCCAGCAGGAGACAGGGTTCTGGTCCTGGAAACACCATATATTTT.

V and J are TRBV6-5 and TRBJ1-2, with D possibly matching TRBD1 (6 bases). The CDR3 covers 11 residues. From germline, CDR1 is MNHEY and CDR2 SVGAGI. The V end lost 4 bases, the J end lost 8 bases, and 8 bases lay between the germline ends. CDR3 residues: CASSFGGGYTF. The CDR3 DNA sequence: TGTGCCAGCAGTTTTGGGGGCGGCTACACCTTC.

V is TRBV4-3 and J is TRBJ1-6; D remains ambiguous. V was cut by 2 bases and J by 10 bases, with 15 bases left in between. The CDR3 consists of 15 residues. Germline CDR1 reads LGHNA; CDR2 reads YSLEER. CDR3 nucleotides: TGCGCCAGCAGCCAAAATCATTTCGACGGGTCACCCCTCCACTTT. It is translated as CASSQNHFDGSPLHF.

The chain carries TRBV9 and TRBJ2-3; the D is unclear. Germline V CDR1 and CDR2: SGDLS, YYNGEE. This CDR3 is built from 15 residues. Trimming pared 3 bases from V and 0 bases from J, leaving 11 bases between. The CDR3 is CASSGEISSTDTQYF. The CDR3 DNA follows: TGTGCCAGCAGCGGCGAGATATCTAGCACAGATACGCAGTATTTT.

The CDR3 is CASSLDRPGAHSSSTEAFF. CDR3 bases: TGCGCCAGCAGCTTGGATCGACCGGGAGCCCATTCTTCTAGCACTGAAGCTTTCTTT. This chain joins TRBV5-1 and TRBJ1-1, with unresolved D. CDR1 SGHRS and CDR2 YFSETQ come from the germline V gene. V gave up 0 bases and J gave up 4 bases, with 25 bases separating them. This CDR3 region has 19 residues.

The CDR3 here is CASSSTGSGVETQYF. DNA for the CDR3: TGTGCCAGCAGCTCGACAGGGAGTGGGGTGGAGACCCAGTACTTC. The chain employs TRBV7-3 and TRBJ2-5; 7 bases fit TRBD1. The germline CDR1 and CDR2 sequences are SGHTA and FQGTGA. There are 15 residues in the CDR3. J lost 5 bases, V lost 4 bases, and 10 bases had no gene match.

V gene TRBV19 combines with J gene TRBJ2-1, with 13 positions matching TRBD2. V was clipped by 10 bases and J by 3 bases; unmatched bases: 6. The CDR3 totals 15 residues. Germline V gene lookup returns CDR1 LNHDA and CDR2 SQIVND (reference sequence). CDR3 sequence: CATLLAGGLYNEQFF. The CDR3 DNA reads as TGTGCCACTTTACTAGCGGGGGGGCTCTACAATGAGCAGTTCTTC.

This rearrangement joins TRBV10-3 to TRBJ2-7; 8 nucleotides agree with TRBD1. CDR3 length equals 15 residues. Trimming cost V 2 bases and J 2 bases; bases outside gene matches: 5. CDR1 is ENHRY, CDR2 SYGVKD, per germline. CDR3 sequence: CAISEPGQGTYEQYF. The DNA for the CDR3 is TGTGCCATCAGTGAGCCAGGACAGGGCACCTACGAGCAGTACTTC.

The chain joins TRBV5-1 to TRBJ1-1; D unclear. The CDR3 spans 13 residues. V lost 5 bases to trimming and J lost 1 base, with 9 bases between them. Germline V gene lookup returns CDR1 SGHRS and CDR2 YFSETQ. CDR3 DNA: TGCGCCAGCAGTCCCCAGGCGAACACTGAAGCTTTCTTT. Translation: CASSPQANTEAFF.

The rearrangement uses TRBV7-9 and TRBJ1-5, with D possibly matching TRBD1 (6 bases). Germline CDR1 SEHNR, CDR2 FQNEAQ (reference sequence). V was clipped by 2 bases and J by 0 bases, with 8 bases between them. The CDR3 is 15 residues long. The CDR3 nucleotides read TGTGCCAGCAGCTTACAGGGGATTAGCAATCAGCCCCAGCATTTT. It translates to CASSLQGISNQPQHF.

The chain has TRBV4-3 and TRBJ1-2, with D tentatively TRBD1 (5 bases). V lost 2 bases to trimming and J lost 3 bases, with 10 bases between them. The CDR3 extends over 14 amino acids. The germline V gene has CDR1 LGHNA and CDR2 YSLEER. The CDR3: CASSQPDRDYGYTF. As DNA, the CDR3 is TGCGCCAGCAGCCAACCTGACAGAGACTATGGCTACACCTTC.

V is TRBV9 and J is TRBJ1-2; 7 bases match TRBD1. From germline, CDR1 is SGDLS and CDR2 YYNGEE. V lost 2 bases, J lost 5 bases, and 3 bases stayed unmatched. CDR3 length: 13 amino acids. This CDR3 is CASSVTGAYGYTF. The CDR3 nucleotides are TGTGCCAGCAGCGTTACAGGGGCTTATGGCTACACCTTC.